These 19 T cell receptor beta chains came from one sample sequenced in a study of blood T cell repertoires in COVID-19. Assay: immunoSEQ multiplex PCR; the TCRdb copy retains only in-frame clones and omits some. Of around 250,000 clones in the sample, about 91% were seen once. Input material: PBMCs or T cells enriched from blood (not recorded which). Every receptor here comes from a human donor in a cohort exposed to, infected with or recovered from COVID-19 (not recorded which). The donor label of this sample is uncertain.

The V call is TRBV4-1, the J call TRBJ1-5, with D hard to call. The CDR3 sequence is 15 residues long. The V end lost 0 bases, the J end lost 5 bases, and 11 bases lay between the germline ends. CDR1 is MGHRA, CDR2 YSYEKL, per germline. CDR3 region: CASSQDTRQDQPQHF. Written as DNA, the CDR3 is TGCGCCAGCAGCCAAGACACGCGTCAAGATCAGCCCCAGCATTTT.

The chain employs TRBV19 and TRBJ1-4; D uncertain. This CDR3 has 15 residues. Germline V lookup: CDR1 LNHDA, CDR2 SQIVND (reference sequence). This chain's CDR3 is CATRRDRATNEKLFF. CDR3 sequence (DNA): TGTGCAACTAGACGCGACCGAGCAACTAATGAAAAACTGTTTTTT.

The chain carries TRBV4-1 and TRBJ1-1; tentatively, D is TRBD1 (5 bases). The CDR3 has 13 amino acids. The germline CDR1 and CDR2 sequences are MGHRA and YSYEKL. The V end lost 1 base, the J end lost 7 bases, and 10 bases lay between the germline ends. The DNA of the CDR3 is TGCGCCAGCAGCCAAGTAGGGGATGTTGAAGCTTTCTTT. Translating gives CASSQVGDVEAFF.

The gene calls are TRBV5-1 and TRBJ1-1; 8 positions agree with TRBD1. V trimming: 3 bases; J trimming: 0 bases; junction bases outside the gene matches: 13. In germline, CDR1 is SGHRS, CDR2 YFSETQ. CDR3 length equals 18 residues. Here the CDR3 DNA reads TGCGCCAGCAGCTCTTGGTCCGGAGGGGACAGGCTGAACACTGAAGCTTTCTTT. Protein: CASSSWSGGDRLNTEAFF.

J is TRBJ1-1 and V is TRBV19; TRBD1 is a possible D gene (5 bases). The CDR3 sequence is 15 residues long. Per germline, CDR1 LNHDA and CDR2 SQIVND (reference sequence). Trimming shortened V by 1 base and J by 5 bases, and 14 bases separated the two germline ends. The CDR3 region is CASSIVWGEKTEAFF. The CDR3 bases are TGTGCCAGTAGTATAGTTTGGGGGGAAAAGACTGAAGCTTTCTTT. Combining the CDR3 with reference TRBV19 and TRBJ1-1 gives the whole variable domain DGGITQSPKYLFRKEGQNVTLSCEQNLNHDAMYWYRQDPGQGLRLIYYSQIVNDFQKGDIAEGYSVSREKKESFPLTVTSAQKNPTAFYLCASSIVWGEKTEAFFGQGTRLTVV.

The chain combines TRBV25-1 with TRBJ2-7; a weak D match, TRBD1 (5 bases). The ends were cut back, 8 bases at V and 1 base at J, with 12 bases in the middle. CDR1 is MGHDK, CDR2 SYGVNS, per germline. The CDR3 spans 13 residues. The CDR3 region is CASLTAFSYEQYF. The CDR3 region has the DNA TGTGCCAGCCTGACAGCCTTTTCCTACGAGCAGTACTTC.

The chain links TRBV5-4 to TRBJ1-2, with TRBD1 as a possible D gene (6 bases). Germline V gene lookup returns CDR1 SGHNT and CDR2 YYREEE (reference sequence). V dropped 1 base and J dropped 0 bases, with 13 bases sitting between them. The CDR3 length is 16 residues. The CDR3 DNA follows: TGTGCCAGCAGCTTGCTAGGGGGTAGAGCTAACTATGGCTACACCTTC. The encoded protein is CASSLLGGRANYGYTF.

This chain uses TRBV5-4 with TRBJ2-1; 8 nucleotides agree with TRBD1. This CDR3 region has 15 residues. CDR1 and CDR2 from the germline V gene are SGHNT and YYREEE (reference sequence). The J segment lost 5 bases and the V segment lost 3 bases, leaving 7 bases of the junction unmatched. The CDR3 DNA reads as TGTGCCAGCAGCTCCGCGACAGGGGCGAACAATGAGCAGTTCTTC. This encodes CASSSATGANNEQFF.

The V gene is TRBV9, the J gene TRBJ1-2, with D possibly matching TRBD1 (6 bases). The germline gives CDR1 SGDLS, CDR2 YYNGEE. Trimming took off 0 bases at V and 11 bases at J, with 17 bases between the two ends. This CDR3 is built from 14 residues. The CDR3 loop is CASSVDGGSGVYTF. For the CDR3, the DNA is TGTGCCAGCAGCGTAGATGGTGGGTCAGGGGTTTACACCTTC.

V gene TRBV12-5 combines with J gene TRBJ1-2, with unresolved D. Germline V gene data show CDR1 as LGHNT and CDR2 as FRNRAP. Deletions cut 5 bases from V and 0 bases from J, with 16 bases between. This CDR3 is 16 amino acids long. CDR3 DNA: TGTGCTAGTGGTCCCCTTACACGCAACCCTAACTATGGCTACACCTTC. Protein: CASGPLTRNPNYGYTF.

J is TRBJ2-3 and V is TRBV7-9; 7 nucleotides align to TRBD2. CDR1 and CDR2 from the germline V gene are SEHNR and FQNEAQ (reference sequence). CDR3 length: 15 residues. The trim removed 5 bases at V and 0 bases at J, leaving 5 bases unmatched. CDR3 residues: CASSAGTISTDTQYF. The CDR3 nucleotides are TGTGCCAGCAGCGCCGGGACTATTAGCACAGATACGCAGTATTTT.

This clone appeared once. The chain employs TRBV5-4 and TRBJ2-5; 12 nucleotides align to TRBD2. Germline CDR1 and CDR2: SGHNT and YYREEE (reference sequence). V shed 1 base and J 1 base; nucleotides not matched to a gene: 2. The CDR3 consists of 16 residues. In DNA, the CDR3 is TGTGCCAGCAGCTTGAAACTAGCGGGGGGCCAAGAGACCCAGTACTTC. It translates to CASSLKLAGGQETQYF.

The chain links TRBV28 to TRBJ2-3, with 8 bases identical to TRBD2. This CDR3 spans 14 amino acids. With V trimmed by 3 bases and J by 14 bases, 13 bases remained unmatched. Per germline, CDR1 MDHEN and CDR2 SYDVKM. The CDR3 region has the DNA TGTGCCAGCAGTTTTGGGCTAGCGGGTCTCGGCATGTATTTT. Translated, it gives CASSFGLAGLGMYF.

In nucleotides, the CDR3 is TGTGCCTGGGCGGGACTCGACTACGAGCAGTACTTC. Encoded protein: CAWAGLDYEQYF. The chain links TRBV30 to TRBJ2-7; a weak D match, TRBD2 (6 bases). Germline V gene data show CDR1 as GTSNPN and CDR2 as SVGIG (reference sequence). This CDR3 has 12 residues. Trimming removed 5 bases at V and 3 bases at J, with 11 bases between.

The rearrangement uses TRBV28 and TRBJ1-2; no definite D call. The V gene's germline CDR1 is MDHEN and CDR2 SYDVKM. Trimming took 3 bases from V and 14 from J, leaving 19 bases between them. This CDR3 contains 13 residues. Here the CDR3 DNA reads TGTGCCAGCAGTTTGGCGCAGGTATGGTTTAGGACCTTC. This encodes CASSLAQVWFRTF.

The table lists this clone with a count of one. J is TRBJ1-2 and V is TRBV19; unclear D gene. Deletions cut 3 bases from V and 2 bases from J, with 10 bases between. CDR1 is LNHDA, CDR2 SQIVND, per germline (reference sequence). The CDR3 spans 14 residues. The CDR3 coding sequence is TGTGCCAGTAGTATTACACAGAGAAACTATGGCTACACCTTC. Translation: CASSITQRNYGYTF. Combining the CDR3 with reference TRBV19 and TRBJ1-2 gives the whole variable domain DGGITQSPKYLFRKEGQNVTLSCEQNLNHDAMYWYRQDPGQGLRLIYYSQIVNDFQKGDIAEGYSVSREKKESFPLTVTSAQKNPTAFYLCASSITQRNYGYTFGSGTRLTVV.

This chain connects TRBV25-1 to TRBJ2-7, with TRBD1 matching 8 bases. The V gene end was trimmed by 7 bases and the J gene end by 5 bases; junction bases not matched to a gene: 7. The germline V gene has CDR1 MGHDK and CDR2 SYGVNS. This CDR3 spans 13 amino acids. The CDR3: CASTIRTGNEQYF. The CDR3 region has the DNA TGTGCCAGCACCATCCGGACAGGGAACGAGCAGTACTTC.

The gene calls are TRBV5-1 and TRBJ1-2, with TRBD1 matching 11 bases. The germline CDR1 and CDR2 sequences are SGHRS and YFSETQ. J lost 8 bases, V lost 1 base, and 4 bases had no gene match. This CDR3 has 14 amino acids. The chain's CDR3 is CASSLTGQGVGYTF. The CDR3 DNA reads TGCGCCAGCAGCTTGACGGGACAGGGGGTAGGCTACACCTTC. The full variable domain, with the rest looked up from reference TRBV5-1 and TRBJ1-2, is KAGVTQTPRYLIKTRGQQVTLSCSPISGHRSVSWYQQTPGQGLQFLFEYFSETQRNKGNFPGRFSGRQFSNSRSEMNVSTLELGDSALYLCASSLTGQGVGYTFGSGTRLTVV.

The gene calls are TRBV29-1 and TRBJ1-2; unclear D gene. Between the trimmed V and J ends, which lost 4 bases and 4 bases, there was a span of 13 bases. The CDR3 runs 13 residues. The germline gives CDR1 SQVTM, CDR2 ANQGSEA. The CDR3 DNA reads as TGCAGCGTTGCTGCCCGACTTAGCTATGGCTACACCTTC. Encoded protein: CSVAARLSYGYTF. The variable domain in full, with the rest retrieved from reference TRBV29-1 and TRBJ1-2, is SAVISQKPSRDICQRGTSLTIQCQVDSQVTMMFWYRQQPGQSLTLIATANQGSEATYESGFVIDKFPISRPNLTFSTLTVSNMSPEDSSIYLCSVAARLSYGYTFGSGTRLTVV.